This T cell receptor beta chain was observed in a study of T cell repertoires in cytomegalovirus infection. Study-wide results and limits: In two of eight donors, the top clonotype was HLA-C-restricted CMV-specific.

V lost 6 bases and J 5 bases, leaving 11 bases between the germline ends. Germline CDR1 reads SEHNR; CDR2 reads FQNEAQ (reference sequence). The CDR3 spans 12 residues. From the reads, TCRdb called clonotypes with MiXCR, one entry per CDR3 protein. The profile covers roughly 220,000 distinct CDR3 sequences, with about 38% appearing a single time and 55% to 60% taken by the ten largest. This clonotype has just a few counts. The antigen is undetermined. The sequence came from a human donor in good health (CMV status not recorded). Some clones in this sample may be carry-over from other donors' samples. The chain links TRBV7-9 to TRBJ2-7; D may match TRBD1 or TRBD2 (5 bases each). This specimen was CD8+ T cells from cultured PBMCs, taken from culture after CMV antigen stimulation. CDR3 residues: CASSEEGHEQYF. The DNA of the CDR3 is TGTGCCAGCAGTGAAGAGGGACACGAGCAGTACTTC. The variable domain in full, with the rest retrieved from reference TRBV7-9 and TRBJ2-7, is DTGVSQNPRHKITKRGQNVTFRCDPISEHNRLYWYRQTLGQGPEFLTYFQNEAQLEKSRLLSDRFSAERPKGSFSTLEIQRTEQGDSAMYLCASSEEGHEQYFGPGTRLTVT.